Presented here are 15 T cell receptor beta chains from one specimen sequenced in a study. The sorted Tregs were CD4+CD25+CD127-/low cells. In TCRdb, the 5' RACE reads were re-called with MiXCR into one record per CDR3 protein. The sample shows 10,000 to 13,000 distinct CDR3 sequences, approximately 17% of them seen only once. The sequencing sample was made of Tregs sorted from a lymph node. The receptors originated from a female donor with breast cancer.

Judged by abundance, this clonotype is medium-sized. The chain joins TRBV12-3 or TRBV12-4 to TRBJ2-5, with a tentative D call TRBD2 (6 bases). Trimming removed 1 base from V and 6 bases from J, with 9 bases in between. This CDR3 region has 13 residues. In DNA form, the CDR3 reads TGTGCCAGCAGTTTAGGGCTAGCGAAGACCCAGTACTTC. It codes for CASSLGLAKTQYF.

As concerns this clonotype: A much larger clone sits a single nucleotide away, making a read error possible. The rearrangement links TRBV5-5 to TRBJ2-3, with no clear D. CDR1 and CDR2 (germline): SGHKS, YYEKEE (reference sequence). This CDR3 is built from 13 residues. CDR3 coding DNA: TGTGTCAGCAGCTTCGGTAGGGCTGATACGCAGTATTTT. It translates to CVSSFGRADTQYF. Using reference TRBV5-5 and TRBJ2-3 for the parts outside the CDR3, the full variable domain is DAGVTQSPTHLIKTRGQQVTLRCSPISGHKSVSWYQQVLGQGPQFIFQYYEKEERGRGNFPDRFSARQFPNYSSELNVNALLLGDSALYLCVSSFGRADTQYFGPGTRLTVL.

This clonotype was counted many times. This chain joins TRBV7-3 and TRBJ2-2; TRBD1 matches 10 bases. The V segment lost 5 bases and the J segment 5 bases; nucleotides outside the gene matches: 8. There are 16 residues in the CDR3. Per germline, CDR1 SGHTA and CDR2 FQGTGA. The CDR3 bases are TGTGCCAGCAGCCCATTTGGACAGGGGGGGACCGGGGAGCTGTTTTTT. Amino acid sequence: CASSPFGQGGTGELFF.

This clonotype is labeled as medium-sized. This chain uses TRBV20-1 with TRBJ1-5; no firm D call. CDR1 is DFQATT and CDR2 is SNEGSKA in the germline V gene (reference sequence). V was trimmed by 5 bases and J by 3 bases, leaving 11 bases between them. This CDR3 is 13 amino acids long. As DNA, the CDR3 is TGCAGTGCTCGGACGGATTACAATCAGCCCCAGCATTTT. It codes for CSARTDYNQPQHF.

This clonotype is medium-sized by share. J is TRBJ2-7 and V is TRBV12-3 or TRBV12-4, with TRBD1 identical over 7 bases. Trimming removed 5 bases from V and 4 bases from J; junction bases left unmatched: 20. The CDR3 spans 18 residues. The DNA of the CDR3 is TGTGCCAGCAGTCTACGAACCCGGCGGACAGGCGCCTCTTACGAGCAGTACTTC. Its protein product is CASSLRTRRTGASYEQYF.

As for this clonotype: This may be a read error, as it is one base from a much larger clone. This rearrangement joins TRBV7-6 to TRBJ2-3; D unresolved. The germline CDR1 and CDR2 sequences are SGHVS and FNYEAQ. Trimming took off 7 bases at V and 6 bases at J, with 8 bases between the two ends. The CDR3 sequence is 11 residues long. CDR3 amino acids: CASIQTDTQYF. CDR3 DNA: TGTGCCAGCATTCAGACGGATACGCAGTATTTT.

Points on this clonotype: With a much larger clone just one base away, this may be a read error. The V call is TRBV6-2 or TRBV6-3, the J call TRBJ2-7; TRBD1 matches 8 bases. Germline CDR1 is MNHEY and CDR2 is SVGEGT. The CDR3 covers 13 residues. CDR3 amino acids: CASSYSTGAEQCF. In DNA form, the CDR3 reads TGTGCCAGCAGTTACTCGACAGGGGCCGAGCAGTGCTTC.

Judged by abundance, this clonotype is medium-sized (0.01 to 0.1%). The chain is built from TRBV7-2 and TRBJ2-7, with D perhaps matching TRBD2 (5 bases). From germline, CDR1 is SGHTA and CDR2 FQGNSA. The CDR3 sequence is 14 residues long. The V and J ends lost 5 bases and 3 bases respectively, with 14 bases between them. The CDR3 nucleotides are TGTGCCAGCAGCCCCTGGACTGGGAACTACGAGCAGTACTTC. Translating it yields CASSPWTGNYEQYF.

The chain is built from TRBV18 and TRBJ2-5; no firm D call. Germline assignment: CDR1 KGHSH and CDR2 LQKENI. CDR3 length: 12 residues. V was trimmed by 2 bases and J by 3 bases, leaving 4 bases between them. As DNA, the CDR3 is TGTGCCAGCTCACCAAACGAAGAGACCCAGTACTTC. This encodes CASSPNEETQYF.

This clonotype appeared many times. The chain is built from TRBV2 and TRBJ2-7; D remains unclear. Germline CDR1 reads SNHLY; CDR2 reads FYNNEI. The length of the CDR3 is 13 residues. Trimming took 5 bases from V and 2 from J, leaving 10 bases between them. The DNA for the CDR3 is TGTGCCAGCAGTCCTCCGGGCCCCTACGAGCAGTACTTC. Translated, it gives CASSPPGPYEQYF. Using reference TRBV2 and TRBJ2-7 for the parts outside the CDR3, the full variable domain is EPEVTQTPSHQVTQMGQEVILRCVPISNHLYFYWYRQILGQKVEFLVSFYNNEISEKSEIFDDQFSVERPDGSNFTLKIRSTKLEDSAMYFCASSPPGPYEQYFGPGTRLTVT.

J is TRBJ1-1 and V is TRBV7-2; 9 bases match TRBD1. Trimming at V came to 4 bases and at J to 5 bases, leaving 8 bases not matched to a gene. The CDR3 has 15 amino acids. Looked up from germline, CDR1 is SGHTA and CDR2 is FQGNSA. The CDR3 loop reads CASSSYGQGNTEAFF. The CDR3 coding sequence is TGTGCCAGCAGCTCCTACGGACAGGGGAATACTGAAGCTTTCTTT.

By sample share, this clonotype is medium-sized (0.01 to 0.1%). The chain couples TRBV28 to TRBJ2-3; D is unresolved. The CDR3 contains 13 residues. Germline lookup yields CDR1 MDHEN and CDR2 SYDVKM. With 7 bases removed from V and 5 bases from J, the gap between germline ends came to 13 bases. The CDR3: CASIDPAGDTQYF. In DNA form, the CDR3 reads TGTGCCAGCATCGACCCGGCCGGAGATACGCAGTATTTT. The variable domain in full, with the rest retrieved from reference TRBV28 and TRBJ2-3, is DVKVTQSSRYLVKRTGEKVFLECVQDMDHENMFWYRQDPGLGLRLIYFSYDVKMKEKGDIPEGYSVSREKKERFSLILESASTNQTSMYLCASIDPAGDTQYFGPGTRLTVL.

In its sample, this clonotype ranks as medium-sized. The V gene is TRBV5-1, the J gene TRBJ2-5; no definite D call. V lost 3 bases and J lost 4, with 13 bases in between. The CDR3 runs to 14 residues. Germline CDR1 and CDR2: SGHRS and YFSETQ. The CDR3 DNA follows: TGCGCCAGCAGCTCGGCCGGTGGCGGAGAGACCCAGTACTTC. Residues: CASSSAGGGETQYF.

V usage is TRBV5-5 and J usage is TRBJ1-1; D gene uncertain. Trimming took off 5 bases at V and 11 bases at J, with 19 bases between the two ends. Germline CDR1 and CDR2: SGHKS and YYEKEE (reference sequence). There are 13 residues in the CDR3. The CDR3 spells CASRQDGNTGAFF. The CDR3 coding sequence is TGTGCCAGCAGGCAAGACGGGAACACTGGGGCTTTCTTT.

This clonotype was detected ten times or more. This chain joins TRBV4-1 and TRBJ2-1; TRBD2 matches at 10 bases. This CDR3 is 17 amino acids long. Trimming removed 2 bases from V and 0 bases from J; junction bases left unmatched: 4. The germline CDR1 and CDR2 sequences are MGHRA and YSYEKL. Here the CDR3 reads CASSQPAGGSSYNEQFF. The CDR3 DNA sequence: TGCGCCAGCAGCCAACCAGCGGGAGGGAGCTCCTACAATGAGCAGTTCTTC.